This record covers a single T cell receptor (beta chain). There is no known antigen for this receptor. Per-nucleotide qualities are absent, and no much larger clonotype sits a single base away. The sample's time point label, in plain terms: less than 30 weeks on oral tofacitinib. The sample's treatment or condition, from its label and the paper: oral pan-JAK inhibitor, 5-10 mg twice daily. Lesional scalp punch biopsies and peripheral blood were collected from alopecia areata patients. After PBMCs were isolated by density centrifugation and stained for CD3, CD4 and CD8, a FACSAria was used to sort CD4+ and CD8+ T cells. Libraries came from the immunoSEQ multiplex PCR assay. RNA was extracted from all samples and reverse transcribed into cDNA as template for TCR sequencing. SuperScript III was used to make first-strand cDNA, primed with a 2:1 mix of oligo-dT and random hexamers. A synthetic immune receptor repertoire was used to assess amplification bias, and residual bias was removed computationally. In the source study's methods: Raw reads were preprocessed to remove errors, and CDR3 was defined according to IMGT conventions as the region from the conserved cysteine to phenylalanine. To get clonality, Shannon entropy was normalized by log2 of the number of productive unique TCRs and the result was subtracted from 1. Scalp TCRbeta sequences were cross-referenced with sorted blood CD4 and CD8 repertoires so that the CD4 or CD8 identity of scalp clones could be inferred. Not all clones reach the TCRdb copy of this immuneACCESS table, which keeps in-frame sequences only. Checked studies attribute under half of the gap to unresolved V genes and leave the rest unexplained. The V and J calls and the clone size are those of that table, but D and trimming were determined from the DNA. Across this sample there are around 200,000 clones, with roughly 50% seen only once. Approximately 10% of the sample is taken by the ten largest.

This sample was taken from a study of CD8+ T cells in alopecia areata (dated by TCRdb to between 2018 and 2020). For the study in its entirety: The treated patients took part in an open-label pilot trial in which moderate-to-severe alopecia areata was treated with oral tofacitinib at 5 to 10 mg twice daily. Patients stayed on tofacitinib for 6 to 18 months and then had 6 months of follow-up off drug so that delayed response and recurrence could be assessed. Disease severity in treated patients was measured with the SALT score, which quantifies the percentage of affected scalp surface area. High-throughput TCRbeta sequencing was used to examine T cell clonal expansion in alopecia areata in both the C3H/HeJ mouse model and human patients. On the human side, TCRbeta sequencing was run on scalp tissue and on sorted CD4+ and CD8+ peripheral blood T cells from healthy controls and from alopecia areata patients with either patchy or totalis/universalis disease. Patients on tofacitinib were biopsied at baseline and after 4 and 24 weeks of treatment, and several of the patients also had a later scalp biopsy. Scalp clonality was compared across normal scalp (n=4), patchy alopecia areata scalp (n=8), and alopecia totalis/universalis scalp (n=8). The RNA source kit depended on sample type: the PAXgene miRNA kit for fixed scalp, the miRNeasy kit for PBMCs, and the RNeasy kit for mouse skin. TCRbeta CDR3 regions were amplified by immunoSEQ multiplex PCR with 35 Vbeta forward and 13 Jbeta reverse primers.

Findings and caveats that apply to the study as a whole: Compared with normal scalp, lesional scalp had higher clonality and more expanded CD8+ clones, particularly in alopecia totalis/universalis, a pattern that suggests antigenic drive. Because the treated cohort was small and had just a single nonresponder, larger studies are needed to establish links between baseline CD8+ expansion and response. Scalp TCR repertoire analysis is complicated because resident alphabeta T cells in normal human skin are also sequenced, whereas mouse skin is dominated by gammadelta T cells. During tofacitinib treatment, many expanded lesional clones remained in scalp and blood, and this persistence may partly explain relapse after treatment is stopped. Compared with mice, TCR sequences shared between patients were less clear, possibly partly because of HLA diversity across the patient population. Tofacitinib significantly decreased scalp clonality and the number of expanded CD8+ clones among the top 100 scalp clones.

This TCR came from a human donor with alopecia areata. Sample: CD8+ T cells sorted from blood, taken at week 24, from a patient treated with tofacitinib.

CDR3 reads: CASSPRTGSLYEQYF. The DNA sequence follows: TGTGCCAGCAGCCCGCGGACGGGTAGTCTGTACGAGCAGTACTTC. Here the chain combines TRBV7-2 and TRBJ2-7; the D gene cannot be resolved reliably. The CDR3 starts with the cysteine, ends with the phenylalanine, and has 15 residues. Only the CDR3 DNA stays, 45 bases, in frame from base 1. V drops 5 bases and J drops 4 bases, leaving 18 bases in between. CDR1 and CDR2, per the germline V gene, are SGHTA and FQGNSA.